This T cell receptor beta chain appears in the sequencing data of a study of blood T cells in healthy people across ages. Study outcomes and limitations: Researchers said unsorted PBMCs prevented a conclusive naive versus antigen-experienced comparison.

Through a sample-barcoded 5' primer and a J-beta primer mix, a second PCR was run for roughly 6 to 12 cycles. One entry per CDR3 protein, called by TCRdb with MiXCR from the 5' RACE reads. The top ten hold about 0.69% of the sample, which has around 1,000,000 distinct CDR3 sequences, 20% to 25% seen once. Trimming took 6 bases from V and 0 from J, leaving 6 bases between them. CDR1 is MNHNS, CDR2 SASEGT, per germline. The CDR3 is made up of 12 amino acids. This clonotype was seen at least ten times. The antigen is unknown. A much more abundant neighbour one base away suggests this may be a read error. These data were also reused for a study on T cells of mothers and their children.

The source of this sequence is a girl aged 2 to 10 in good health. Input material: blood. The chain is built from TRBV6-1 and TRBJ2-7; D not resolved. The CDR3 protein is CASSPISYEQYF. In nucleotides, the CDR3 is TGTGCCAGCAGCCCGATCTCCTACGAGCAGTACTTC.